The 2 T cell receptor beta chains below all came from one sample that was sequenced in a study of molecular identifiers for immune sequencing clone quantification. TCRdb reprocessed the PCR reads with MiXCR, giving one entry per CDR3 protein. The sample yields over 300,000 distinct CDR3 sequences, about 23% seen once. The sample taken for sequencing was naive CD8+ T cells from blood, with Jurkat cell RNA spiked in. Subset in this sample: FACS-sorted CD8+CD4-CCR7+CD45RA+ naive T cells. These receptors were collected from a human donor in good health. Some libraries in this study had Jurkat cell RNA spiked in.

This clonotype was seen ten or more times. The chain links TRBV29-1 to TRBJ2-7, with a tentative D call TRBD2 (7 bases). V was clipped by 1 base and J by 11 bases, with 12 bases between them. This CDR3 is 11 amino acids long. In germline, CDR1 is SQVTM, CDR2 ANQGSEA. CDR3 nucleotides: TGCAGCGTTGAAGGGGAGGGGGTGGAGTACTTC. It codes for CSVEGEGVEYF.

The chain recombines TRBV14 with TRBJ2-1; D gene uncertain. Trimming pared 4 bases from V and 1 base from J, leaving 8 bases between. Germline CDR1 and CDR2: SGHDN and FVKESK. The length of the CDR3 is 14 residues. In DNA form, the CDR3 reads TGTGCCAGCAGCCCAAGTTTATCCTACAATGAGCAGTTCTTC. Its translation is CASSPSLSYNEQFF.